This passage covers 3 T cell receptor beta chains from one sample sequenced in a study of T-cell memory formation after mild COVID-19. TCRdb fed the 5' RACE reads into MiXCR, producing one record per CDR3 protein. The sample carries around 300,000 distinct CDR3 sequences, approximately 15% recorded once. The sample comprised PBMCs or a T cell subset sorted from them (not recorded which). These TCRs come from a man aged 18 to 30 who had mild COVID-19 (a few samples of this study predate the infection). Cell type and time point are not known.

The V call is TRBV7-3, the J call TRBJ2-5, with D perhaps being TRBD1 or TRBD2 (5 bases each). There are 15 residues in the CDR3. The V end was cut by 5 bases, the J end by 1 base, with 14 bases between. Germline V gene lookup returns CDR1 SGHTA and CDR2 FQGTGA. The chain's CDR3 is CASSKTGAIQETQYF. The CDR3, as DNA: TGTGCCAGCAGCAAAACCGGGGCCATCCAAGAGACCCAGTACTTC.

This clonotype has a handful of counts. The chain links TRBV7-2 to TRBJ2-4, with a tentative D call TRBD2 (6 bases). CDR1 is SGHTA, CDR2 FQGNSA, per germline. Deletions cut 7 bases from V and 1 base from J, with 11 bases between. The CDR3 totals 14 residues. The CDR3 region has the DNA TGTGCCAGCACCACTGGGGGGGCCAAAAACATTCAGTACTTC. Amino acids: CASTTGGAKNIQYF.

V is TRBV15 and J is TRBJ2-3; the match to TRBD1 covers 9 bases. CDR1 is LNHNV and CDR2 is YYDKDF in the germline V gene (reference sequence). V lost 5 bases and J lost 4; bases outside the gene matches: 10. The CDR3 consists of 16 residues. CDR3 loop: CATSPARDRVADTQYF. The CDR3 nucleotides are TGTGCCACCAGCCCAGCCCGGGACAGGGTCGCAGATACGCAGTATTTT.